Here is one T cell receptor (beta chain) with its context. Its specificity is unknown. Each patient experienced a relapse that followed autologous stem cell transplantation, and brentuximab vedotin exposure varied. This entry belongs to a study of PD-1 blockade in classical Hodgkin lymphoma. Study-level findings and limits: Underlying causes for the observed repertoire differences were not defined, possibly disease activity or prior therapy. A significant rise in TCR diversity was seen by C4D1 for CD4+ cells but not for CD8+ cells. Reported baseline diversity: healthy donors highest, relapsed/refractory patients lowest. Patients were excluded if nivolumab began under 1 year after ASCT (the autologous transplant).

Profiled with immunoSEQ multiplex PCR; TCRdb holds only in-frame clones, not every one. The sample contains about 58,000 clones, roughly 90% of which appear only once. The material sequenced was peripheral blood mononuclear cells (PBMCs), taken before the second cycle of nivolumab. The sequence derives from a human donor with classical Hodgkin lymphoma.

CDR3: CASSMTGDTGELFF. CDR3 nucleotides: TGTGCCAGTAGTATGACAGGGGACACCGGGGAGCTGTTTTTT. This sequence joins TRBV19 and TRBJ2-2, with 8 bases lining up with TRBD1. Germline CDR1 is LNHDA and CDR2 is SQIVND (reference sequence). The CDR3 sequence is 14 residues long. The V and J ends lost 3 bases and 3 bases, in that order; junction bases with no gene match: 0.